This TCR beta chain was identified during a study of blood T cells in healthy people across ages. Findings and caveats of the study: Relative to aged donors, long-lived donors carried more naive CD4+ cells and displayed higher diversity.

Then a second PCR, running roughly 7 to 11 cycles, was carried out with a sample-barcoded 5' primer and a J-beta primer mix. The template-switch adaptor, which had 12 random nucleotides, put a tag on each cDNA molecule. One entry per CDR3 protein results from TCRdb running MiXCR on the 5' RACE reads. The sample lists about 290,000 distinct CDR3 sequences, roughly 29% seen once, with 25% to 30% in the top ten. With regard to this clonotype: As yet, its antigen is unknown.

Trimming took off 1 base at V and 7 bases at J, with 8 bases between the two ends. The germline V gene has CDR1 LGHNA and CDR2 YSLEER. CDR3 length: 12 residues. This chain connects TRBV4-3 to TRBJ2-7; D is possibly TRBD1 or TRBD2 (5 bases each). Material: blood. This sequence was found in a woman in her 70s in good health. CDR3 sequence reads: CASSQGWGEQYF. The DNA of the CDR3 is TGCGCCAGCAGCCAAGGGTGGGGGGAGCAGTACTTC.